This T cell receptor beta chain originates from a study of T cell repertoires in cytomegalovirus infection. About the research overall: Recently identified HLA-C-restricted CMV epitopes were used, and well-studied HLA-B-restricted CMV epitopes were used as well. Public TCR beta signatures were indicative of both CMV infection and a matching HLA type. Notes on the study in general: Clonotype analysis showed dominance of the ex vivo response by HLA-C-restricted CMV-specific TCR beta clonotypes.

TCRdb used MiXCR to reprocess the reads, holding one entry per CDR3 protein. The top ten clones hold roughly an eighth of a sample with about 920,000 distinct CDR3 sequences, roughly 30% of them seen once. This CDR3 has 15 amino acids. V shed 9 bases and J shed 1 base, with 18 bases lying between them. Remarks on this clonotype: No antigen is known for it.

The chain is built from TRBV12-3 or TRBV12-4 and TRBJ1-1; TRBD1 is a possible D gene (5 bases). The TCR sequence derives from a human donor in good health (CMV status not recorded). Some clones in this sample may be carry-over from other donors' samples. Here the sequenced sample was cultured CD8+ T cells from PBMCs, taken from culture after CMV antigen stimulation. The DNA of the CDR3 is TGTGCCAGTCACATTGGGGGTAAGGGGAACACTGAAGCTTTCTTT. It specifies CASHIGGKGNTEAFF.